This entry lists 16 T cell receptor beta chains sequenced from one sample in a study of PD-1 blockade in mismatch repair-deficient tumors. Libraries were prepared by immunoSEQ multiplex PCR; TCRdb keeps only in-frame clonotypes and omits some of them. The sample holds roughly 14,000 clones, 70% to 90% seen once. Their recognized antigens are unknown. Noted time point: identical approximately nine-day culture without peptide (control). The sample here was cells cultured in vitro, taken from a patient treated with pembrolizumab. Receptors were obtained from an adult with mismatch repair-deficient cancer.

V gene TRBV7-2 combines with J gene TRBJ1-1; no definite D call. CDR1 SGHTA and CDR2 FQGNSA come from the germline V gene. V lost 0 bases to trimming and J lost 2 bases, with 4 bases between them. This CDR3 is built from 13 residues. CDR3 sequence reads: CASSLAYNTEAFF. The CDR3 DNA follows: TGTGCCAGCAGCTTAGCGTACAACACTGAAGCTTTCTTT.

J is TRBJ1-1 and V is TRBV25-1; unclear D gene. V lost 1 base and J lost 0, with 9 bases in between. The germline V gene has CDR1 MGHDK and CDR2 SYGVNS. The CDR3 is made up of 15 amino acids. Here the CDR3 DNA reads TGTGCCAGCAGTGAATTCGGCGGTCTGAACACTGAAGCTTTCTTT. It encodes CASSEFGGLNTEAFF.

Sample share makes this clone medium-sized (0.01 to 0.1%). This chain uses TRBV30 with TRBJ2-7; tentatively, D is TRBD2 (5 bases). The CDR3 contains 13 residues. Trimming cost V 7 bases and J 2 bases, with 15 bases left between them. In germline, CDR1 is GTSNPN, CDR2 SVGIG (reference sequence). The CDR3: CAYTNLGAYEQYF. Written as DNA, the CDR3 is TGTGCCTATACAAACTTGGGAGCCTACGAGCAGTACTTC.

The chain employs TRBV6-5 and TRBJ1-5; D is uncertain. This CDR3 region has 13 residues. Germline V gene data show CDR1 as MNHEY and CDR2 as SVGAGI. Trimming stripped 7 bases from V and 1 base from J, with 8 bases between. DNA of the CDR3: TGTGCCAGCAAGCGTGGAAGCAATCAGCCCCAGCATTTT. Protein sequence: CASKRGSNQPQHF.

This rearrangement joins TRBV5-8 to TRBJ1-1; tentatively, D is TRBD1 (6 bases). CDR1 is SGHTS, CDR2 YDEGEE, per germline. V was pared by 2 bases and J by 8 bases, with 13 bases between. The CDR3 consists of 13 residues. The CDR3, as DNA: TGTGCCAGCAGCTTTATCAGGGGCCAGGAAGCTTTCTTT. Translated: CASSFIRGQEAFF.

Worth noting for this clone: A read error may produce the germline difference seen at one junction end. The V call is TRBV14, the J call TRBJ1-3; D not resolved. Germline V gene data show CDR1 as SGHDN and CDR2 as FVKESK. CDR3 size: 13 residues. CDR3 DNA sequence: TGTGCCAGCAGCACTTTTCCAGGAAACACCGTATATTTT. It specifies CASSTFPGNTVYF.

V gene TRBV28 combines with J gene TRBJ2-2; tentatively, D is TRBD2 (8 bases). This CDR3 spans 16 amino acids. Germline-derived CDR1 and CDR2 are MDHEN and SYDVKM. Trimming cost V 7 bases and J 2 bases, with 17 bases left between them. CDR3 sequence reads: CASTPGGTANTGELFF. CDR3 nucleotides: TGTGCCAGCACCCCGGGAGGGACAGCAAACACCGGGGAGCTGTTTTTT.

This clone was seen a few times. The gene calls are TRBV30 and TRBJ2-3; D not certain. Germline V gene sequence: CDR1 GTSNPN, CDR2 SVGIG (reference sequence). This CDR3 has 12 amino acids. Trimming took off 0 bases at V and 4 bases at J, with 5 bases between the two ends. CDR3 nucleotides: TGTGCCTGGAGTGTCGCCCCAGATACGCAGTATTTT. It codes for CAWSVAPDTQYF.

The genes are TRBV5-4 and TRBJ1-4, with D unresolved. The CDR3 has 16 amino acids. Trimming took off 2 bases at V and 0 bases at J, with 11 bases between the two ends. Looked up from germline, CDR1 is SGHNT and CDR2 is YYREEE (reference sequence). The CDR3: CASSLDGLATNEKLFF. Here the CDR3 DNA reads TGTGCCAGCAGCTTAGACGGGTTAGCAACTAATGAAAAACTGTTTTTT.

The chain recombines TRBV7-9 with TRBJ2-1, with D possibly being TRBD2 (5 bases). The ends were cut back, 2 bases at V and 5 bases at J, with 7 bases in the middle. This CDR3 comprises 13 residues. Germline V gene lookup returns CDR1 SEHNR and CDR2 FQNEAQ (reference sequence). DNA of the CDR3: TGTGCCAGCAGCTTATCCGGGAACAATGAGCAGTTCTTC. Its translation: CASSLSGNNEQFF. Looking up the rest from reference TRBV7-9 and TRBJ2-1 gives the full variable domain: DTGVSQNPRHKITKRGQNVTFRCDPISEHNRLYWYRQTLGQGPEFLTYFQNEAQLEKSRLLSDRFSAERPKGSFSTLEIQRTEQGDSAMYLCASSLSGNNEQFFGPGTRLTVL.

The genes are TRBV30 and TRBJ2-3; possible D gene TRBD2, 6 bases. Germline V CDR1 and CDR2: GTSNPN, SVGIG (reference sequence). This CDR3 spans 16 amino acids. Trimming took 7 bases from V and 6 from J, leaving 26 bases between them. The CDR3 region is CALRVTGLGARDTQYF. Here the CDR3 DNA reads TGTGCCTTGAGGGTGACGGGACTGGGTGCGCGTGATACGCAGTATTTT.

The gene calls are TRBV28 and TRBJ2-6, with 9 bases aligning to TRBD1. The trim removed 2 bases at V and 0 bases at J, leaving 5 bases unmatched. The germline gives CDR1 MDHEN, CDR2 SYDVKM. This CDR3 is 18 amino acids long. Here the CDR3 reads CASSLRDRATSGANVLTF. CDR3 sequence (DNA): TGTGCCAGCAGTTTAAGGGACAGGGCAACCTCTGGGGCCAACGTCCTGACTTTC.

This chain joins TRBV7-7 and TRBJ2-5, with D possibly matching TRBD2 (6 bases). CDR3 size: 14 residues. Germline V gene sequence: CDR1 SSHAT, CDR2 FNYEAQ (reference sequence). The V gene lost 1 base and the J gene lost 5 bases, with 11 bases spanning the gap. The CDR3 region is CASSLGGARETQYF. The CDR3 DNA reads as TGTGCCAGCAGCTTAGGCGGGGCGAGGGAGACCCAGTACTTC. Based on the CDR3 plus reference TRBV7-7 and TRBJ2-5, the full variable domain is GAGVSQSPRYKVTKRGQDVTLRCDPISSHATLYWYQQALGQGPEFLTYFNYEAQPDKSGLPSDRFSAERPEGSISTLTIQRTEQRDSAMYRCASSLGGARETQYFGPGTRLLVL.

This chain joins TRBV4-1 and TRBJ2-7, with D unresolved. This CDR3 region has 14 residues. Germline assignment: CDR1 MGHRA and CDR2 YSYEKL. Trimming removed 3 bases from V and 5 bases from J, with 14 bases in between. The CDR3 spells CASSQEGRVDEQYF. CDR3 coding DNA: TGCGCCAGCAGCCAGGAAGGAAGGGTCGACGAGCAGTACTTC.

The chain employs TRBV19 and TRBJ1-6; D is uncertain. Germline V gives CDR1 LNHDA, CDR2 SQIVND (reference sequence). The V end lost 6 bases, the J end lost 3 bases, and 15 bases lay between the germline ends. The length of the CDR3 is 16 residues. CDR3 sequence (DNA): TGTGCCAGTAGCATATTGGGAATTGTCTATAATTCACCCCTCCACTTT. Encoded protein: CASSILGIVYNSPLHF.

This clone was found once. This chain links TRBV7-2 with TRBJ2-7; 10 nucleotides match TRBD1. The J segment lost 5 bases and the V segment lost 5 bases, leaving 6 bases of the junction unmatched. There are 14 residues in the CDR3. Germline loops: CDR1 SGHTA, CDR2 FQGNSA. Here the CDR3 DNA reads TGTGCCAGCAGCCCGGACAGGGGGGCGGACGAGCAGTACTTC. Translation gives CASSPDRGADEQYF.